This is a list of T cell receptor beta chains from one sample in a study of beta chain features in type 1 diabetes. Measured with immunoSEQ multiplex PCR; TCRdb has only the in-frame clones, and not every one. The table shows a few hundred thousand clones, with around 10% occurring only once. Sequencing used central memory CD4+ T cells from blood. The receptors were gathered from a man in his thirties or forties with type 1 diabetes. The conserved cysteine and the conserved F or W are not part of the CDR3 here.

j_call v_call cdr3_aa
TRBJ1-4 TRBV7-3 ASGDSNEKLF
TRBJ1-1 TRBV2 ASSKSGVLMNTEAF
TRBJ2-1 TRBV5-1 ASSAETGGFLPF
TRBJ1-1 TRBV19 ASRGDVTEAF
TRBJ2-7 TRBV13 ASSSQGGAGGYREQY
TRBJ2-1 TRBV7-8 ASSLAGGTANNEQF
TRBJ1-3 TRBV7-8 ASSLLGGSSGNTIY
TRBJ2-1 TRBV10-2 ASSGTWAGGPSEQF
TRBJ1-5 TRBV2 AGGGLLDDQPQH
TRBJ2-1 TRBV5-1 ASSLSSGSLNEQF
TRBJ1-1 TRBV10-3 AISERLTEAF
TRBJ1-1 TRBV21-1 ASSKNVGRGNTEAF
TRBJ2-1 TRBV19 ASSTSGHSNRGSYNEQF
TRBJ1-5 TRBV28 ASSTGVNQPQH
TRBJ2-3 TRBV6-1 ASSEAGQSTDTQY
TRBJ2-5 TRBV5-1 ASRESTGGAETQY
TRBJ2-1 TRBV5-1 ASSLRDWSYNEQF
TRBJ2-5 TRBV18 ASSPQGGKETQY
TRBJ2-3 TRBV9 ASSLTITDTQY
TRBJ2-3 TRBV10-3 AISEPTSVGGNTDTQY
TRBJ1-5 TRBV19 ASSTFDRGIQPQH
TRBJ2-1 TRBV10-3 AISNSGSNEQF
TRBJ2-7 TRBV15 ATSGIQGSYEQY
TRBJ2-3 TRBV5-6 ASSRRGPTDTQY
TRBJ2-3 TRBV5-1 ATTPGGRLDTQY
TRBJ2-2 TRBV10-2 ASGRLAGEVELF
TRBJ2-3 TRBV5-1 ASSLPGVAGTDTQY
TRBJ1-2 TRBV29-1 SVRQGNGYT
TRBJ2-7 TRBV14 ASSPLRGGSSSYEQY
TRBJ2-1 TRBV19 ASSIRLAGSYNEQF
TRBJ2-5 TRBV29-1 SGCWGEETQY
TRBJ1-1 TRBV5-4 ASSLGLRNTEAF
TRBJ2-3 TRBV5-6 ASSDLPSSTDTQY
TRBJ2-3 TRBV5-1 ASSSGLAGSTDTQY
TRBJ2-5 TRBV5-1 ASSLGDRGETQY